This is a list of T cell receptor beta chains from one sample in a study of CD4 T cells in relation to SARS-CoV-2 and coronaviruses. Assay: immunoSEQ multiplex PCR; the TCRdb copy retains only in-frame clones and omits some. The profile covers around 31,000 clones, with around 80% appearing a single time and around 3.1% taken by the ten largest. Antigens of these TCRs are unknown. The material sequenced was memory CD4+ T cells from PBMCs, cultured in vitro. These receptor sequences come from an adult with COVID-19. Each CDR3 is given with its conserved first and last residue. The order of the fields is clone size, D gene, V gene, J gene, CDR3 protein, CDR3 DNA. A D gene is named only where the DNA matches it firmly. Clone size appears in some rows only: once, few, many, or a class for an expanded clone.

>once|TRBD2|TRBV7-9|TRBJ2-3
CASSRGSSGRAWTDTQYF
TGTGCCAGCAGCAGAGGAAGTAGCGGGAGGGCCTGGACAGATACGCAGTATTTT
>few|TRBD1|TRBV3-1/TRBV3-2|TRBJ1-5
CASSPGGNSNQPQHF
TGTGCCAGCAGCCCAGGGGGGAATAGCAATCAGCCCCAGCATTTT
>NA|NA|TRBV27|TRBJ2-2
CASSSVDRTTGELFF
TGTGCCAGCAGTTCCGTCGACAGGACCACCGGGGAGCTGTTTTTT
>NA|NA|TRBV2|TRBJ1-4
CASSDGGGSEKLFF
TGTGCCAGCAGTGATGGGGGGGGTAGCGAAAAACTGTTTTTT
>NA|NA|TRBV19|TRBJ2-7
CASSISASYEQYF
TGTGCCAGTAGTATCTCGGCCAGCTACGAGCAGTACTTC
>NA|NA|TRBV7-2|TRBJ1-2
CASSLGRFGGTF
TGTGCCAGCAGCTTAGGTCGCTTCGGTGGGACCTTC
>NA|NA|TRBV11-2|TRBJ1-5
CASSLDHMQPQHF
TGTGCCAGCAGCTTAGATCACATGCAGCCCCAGCATTTT
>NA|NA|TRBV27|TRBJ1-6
CASSFSESSYNSPLHF
TGTGCCAGCAGTTTCTCAGAAAGCTCCTATAATTCACCCCTCCACTTT
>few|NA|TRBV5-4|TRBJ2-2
CASSLSFGVTGELFF
TGTGCCAGCAGCTTGTCTTTCGGGGTCACCGGGGAGCTGTTTTTT
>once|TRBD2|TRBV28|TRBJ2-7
CASTPPAGSGRASYEQYF
TGTGCCAGCACACCCCCCGCGGGTAGCGGGAGGGCATCCTACGAGCAGTACTTC
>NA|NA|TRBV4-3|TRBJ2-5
CASSPSRETQYF
TGCGCCAGCAGCCCGAGCCGCGAGACCCAGTACTTC
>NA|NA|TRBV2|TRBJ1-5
CASTLGANQPQHF
TGTGCCAGCACCCTTGGAGCGAATCAGCCCCAGCATTTT
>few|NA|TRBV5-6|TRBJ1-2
CASSFEGSYGYTF
TGTGCCAGCAGCTTTGAAGGTTCCTATGGCTACACCTTC
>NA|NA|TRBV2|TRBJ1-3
CASNLGGFGNTIYF
TGTGCCAGCAACCTCGGTGGATTTGGAAACACCATATATTTT
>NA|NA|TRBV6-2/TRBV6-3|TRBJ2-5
CASSYSNRAQETQYF
TGTGCCAGCAGTTACTCGAACAGGGCACAAGAGACCCAGTACTTC
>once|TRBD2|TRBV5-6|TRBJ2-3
CASSLTGGGADTQYF
TGTGCCAGCAGCTTGACGGGAGGCGGCGCAGATACGCAGTATTTT
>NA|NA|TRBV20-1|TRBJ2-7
CSATPHYEQYF
TGCAGTGCTACTCCCCACTACGAGCAGTACTTC
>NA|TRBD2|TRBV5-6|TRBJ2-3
CASSRAGGWGTDTQYF
TGTGCCAGCAGCAGGGCGGGAGGGTGGGGGACAGATACGCAGTATTTT